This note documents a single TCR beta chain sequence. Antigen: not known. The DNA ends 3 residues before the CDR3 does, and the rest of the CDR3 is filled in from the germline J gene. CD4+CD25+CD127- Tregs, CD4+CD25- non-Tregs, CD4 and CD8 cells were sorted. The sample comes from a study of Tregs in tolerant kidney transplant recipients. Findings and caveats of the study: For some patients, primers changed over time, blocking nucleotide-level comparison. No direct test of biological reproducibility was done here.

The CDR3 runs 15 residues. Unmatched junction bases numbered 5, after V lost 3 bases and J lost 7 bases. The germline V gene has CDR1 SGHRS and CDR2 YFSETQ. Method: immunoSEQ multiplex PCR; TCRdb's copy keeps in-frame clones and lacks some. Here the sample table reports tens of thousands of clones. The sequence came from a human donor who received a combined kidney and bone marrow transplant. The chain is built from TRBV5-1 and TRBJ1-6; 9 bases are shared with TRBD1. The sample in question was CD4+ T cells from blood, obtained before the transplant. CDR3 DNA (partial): TGCGCCAGCAGCTGGGGGACAGGGCCCAATTCACCC. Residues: CASSWGTGPNSP. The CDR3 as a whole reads CASSWGTGPNSPLHF.